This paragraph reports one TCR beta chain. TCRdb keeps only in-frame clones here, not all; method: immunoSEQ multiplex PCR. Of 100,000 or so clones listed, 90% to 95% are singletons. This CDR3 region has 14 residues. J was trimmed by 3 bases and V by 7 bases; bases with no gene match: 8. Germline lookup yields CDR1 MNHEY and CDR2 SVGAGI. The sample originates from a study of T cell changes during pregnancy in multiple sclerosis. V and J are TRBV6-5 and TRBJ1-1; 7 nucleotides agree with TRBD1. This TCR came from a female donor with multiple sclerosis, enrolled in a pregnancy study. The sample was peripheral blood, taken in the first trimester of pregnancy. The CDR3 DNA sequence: TGTGCCAGCACCGCCCAGACAGGGTACACTGAAGCTTTCTTT. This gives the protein CASTAQTGYTEAFF.